This passage covers 17 T cell receptor beta chains from one sample sequenced in a study of blood T cell repertoires in COVID-19. Clones were read by immunoSEQ multiplex PCR, and TCRdb kept only the in-frame ones, dropping some. The sample has some 150,000 clones, just over 85% seen once. The specimen sequenced was peripheral blood. Every receptor here comes from a woman aged 60-75 years with acute or convalescent COVID-19.

This rearrangement joins TRBV9 to TRBJ1-3, with D possibly being TRBD1 (5 bases). Germline CDR1 is SGDLS and CDR2 is YYNGEE. The V and J ends lost 4 bases and 0 bases respectively, with 14 bases between them. The CDR3 loop spans 16 amino acids. CDR3 loop: CASSSGGTNSGNTIYF. The CDR3 nucleotides read TGTGCCAGCAGCTCTGGAGGGACTAACTCTGGAAACACCATATATTTT.

The chain recombines TRBV19 with TRBJ2-3; 10 bases line up with TRBD1. The CDR3 is made up of 15 amino acids. J lost 3 bases, V lost 6 bases, and 6 bases had no gene match. Germline CDR1 is LNHDA and CDR2 is SQIVND (reference sequence). The DNA of the CDR3 is TGTGCCAGTAGCCCAGGACAGGGGGGAACAGATACGCAGTATTTT. This sequence encodes CASSPGQGGTDTQYF.

The chain joins TRBV19 to TRBJ2-5, with 8 bases fitting TRBD1. Germline V lookup: CDR1 LNHDA, CDR2 SQIVND (reference sequence). The trim removed 1 base at V and 5 bases at J, leaving 9 bases unmatched. This CDR3 is built from 16 residues. Written as DNA, the CDR3 is TGTGCCAGTAGTATAGGGGGGACAGGCGAACGGGAGACCCAGTACTTC. Translated, it gives CASSIGGTGERETQYF.

The V gene is TRBV27, the J gene TRBJ1-3, with D possibly matching TRBD1 (5 bases). Germline V gene lookup returns CDR1 MNHEY and CDR2 SMNVEV (reference sequence). The V end was cut by 5 bases, the J end by 0 bases, with 8 bases between. This CDR3 region has 14 residues. CDR3 sequence reads: CASSHRLSGNTIYF. In DNA form, the CDR3 reads TGTGCCAGCAGTCACAGGCTCTCTGGAAACACCATATATTTT.

The V call is TRBV7-2, the J call TRBJ1-1, with TRBD1 matching 8 bases. This CDR3 contains 15 residues. J lost 2 bases, V lost 5 bases, and 7 bases had no gene match. Germline V gives CDR1 SGHTA, CDR2 FQGNSA. CDR3 amino acids: CASSLRTGTNTEAFF. CDR3 coding DNA: TGTGCCAGCAGCCTCCGGACAGGGACAAACACTGAAGCTTTCTTT.

This clone has a single count. The CDR3 protein is CASSLGDGVGNTIYF. The CDR3 DNA follows: TGCGCCAGCAGCTTGGGAGACGGAGTTGGAAACACCATATATTTT. The gene calls are TRBV5-1 and TRBJ1-3, with D hard to call. The CDR3 sequence is 15 residues long. Germline CDR1 is SGHRS and CDR2 is YFSETQ. Trimming cost V 0 bases and J 3 bases, with 10 bases left between them.

The chain joins TRBV6-4 to TRBJ1-5; D gene ambiguous. The CDR3 consists of 13 residues. The V gene's germline CDR1 is MRHNA and CDR2 SNTAGT. Trimming pared 3 bases from V and 4 bases from J, leaving 7 bases between. CDR3 region: CASSEGRNQPQHF. CDR3 DNA: TGTGCCAGCAGTGAAGGGAGGAATCAGCCCCAGCATTTT.

In DNA form, the CDR3 reads TGTGCCAGCAGCTTTGACAGGACCTATGGCTACACCTTC. This codes for CASSFDRTYGYTF. V gene TRBV7-2 combines with J gene TRBJ1-2; the D gene is possibly TRBD1 (6 bases). The CDR3 consists of 13 residues. Germline V lookup: CDR1 SGHTA, CDR2 FQGNSA. The germline V and J ends were trimmed by 3 bases and 4 bases, with 9 bases remaining between them.

The rearrangement uses TRBV3-1 (or the pseudogene TRBV3-2) and TRBJ2-1, with TRBD2 as a possible D gene (5 bases). CDR3 length: 16 amino acids. Germline CDR1 reads LGHDT; CDR2 reads YNNKEL (reference sequence). The germline V and J ends were trimmed by 2 bases and 7 bases, with 18 bases remaining between them. The DNA of the CDR3 is TGTGCCAGCAGCCAAAGACGGTCTTTTACGGGGAATGAGCAGTTCTTC. This translates into CASSQRRSFTGNEQFF.

The DNA of the CDR3 is TGTGCCAGCAGCTTCAGTAGCGGGGGGGCCGACAATGAGCAGTTCTTC. It codes for CASSFSSGGADNEQFF. The chain is built from TRBV11-2 and TRBJ2-1; 11 bases match TRBD2. The CDR3 covers 16 residues. Per germline, CDR1 SGHAT and CDR2 FQNNGV. J gave up 5 bases and V 3 bases, and 6 bases lay outside the gene matches. Drawing the rest from reference TRBV11-2 and TRBJ2-1, the complete variable domain is EAGVAQSPRYKIIEKRQSVAFWCNPISGHATLYWYQQILGQGPKLLIQFQNNGVVDDSQLPKDRFSAERLKGVDSTLKIQPAKLEDSAVYLCASSFSSGGADNEQFFGPGTRLTVL.

V is TRBV6-6 and J is TRBJ1-5, with D tentatively TRBD1 (5 bases). Trimming took off 7 bases at V and 0 bases at J, with 16 bases between the two ends. Germline CDR1 MNHNY, CDR2 SVGAGI (reference sequence). This CDR3 contains 16 residues. The CDR3 DNA reads TGTGCCAGCAACAATCTGGGACTCTATAGCAATCAGCCCCAGCATTTT. Translation: CASNNLGLYSNQPQHF.

This chain uses TRBV5-1 with TRBJ1-2; 8 nucleotides match TRBD1. This CDR3 spans 16 amino acids. In germline, CDR1 is SGHRS, CDR2 YFSETQ. After removal of 0 bases from V and 4 bases from J, the junction contained 8 bases not matched to a gene. In DNA form, the CDR3 reads TGCGCCAGCAGCTTGGTCCCGGGACAGGATTCCTATGGCTACACCTTC. It yields the protein CASSLVPGQDSYGYTF.

CDR3 protein: CASSFTVSSYEQYF. The CDR3 DNA reads as TGTGCCAGCAGTTTTACAGTCAGCTCCTACGAGCAGTACTTC. This chain joins TRBV28 and TRBJ2-7, with no clear D. The V end lost 3 bases, the J end lost 0 bases, and 9 bases lay between the germline ends. Per the germline V gene, CDR1 is MDHEN and CDR2 is SYDVKM. The CDR3 contains 14 residues. Combining the CDR3 with reference TRBV28 and TRBJ2-7 gives the whole variable domain DVKVTQSSRYLVKRTGEKVFLECVQDMDHENMFWYRQDPGLGLRLIYFSYDVKMKEKGDIPEGYSVSREKKERFSLILESASTNQTSMYLCASSFTVSSYEQYFGPGTRLTVT.

This chain uses TRBV5-4 with TRBJ2-5; 7 bases are shared with TRBD1. Germline V gene data show CDR1 as SGHNT and CDR2 as YYREEE (reference sequence). Trimming removed 4 bases from V and 5 bases from J; junction bases left unmatched: 11. CDR3 length equals 15 residues. CDR3 amino acids: CASSERLQGTETQYF. CDR3 bases: TGTGCCAGCAGCGAACGACTACAGGGGACGGAGACCCAGTACTTC.

The chain recombines TRBV6-1 with TRBJ1-4; D is possibly TRBD1 (5 bases). V was shortened by 6 bases and J by 8 bases, with 19 bases between the two germline ends. The germline gives CDR1 MNHNS, CDR2 SASEGT. This CDR3 spans 15 amino acids. CDR3 protein: CASSDSSTLGEKLFF. CDR3 nucleotides: TGTGCCAGCAGCGACAGCTCCACTCTGGGAGAAAAACTGTTTTTT.

The chain uses TRBV5-8 and TRBJ2-7; D perhaps matches TRBD2 (7 bases). Between the trimmed V and J ends, which lost 1 base and 0 bases, there was a span of 17 bases. Per germline, CDR1 SGHTS and CDR2 YDEGEE. This CDR3 spans 17 amino acids. Written as DNA, the CDR3 is TGTGCCAGCAGCTTGTCCTGGGGGAGGGGGAGCTCCTACGAGCAGTACTTC. This encodes CASSLSWGRGSSYEQYF.

The table lists this clone with a few counts. The chain couples TRBV7-2 to TRBJ2-2; 14 positions agree with TRBD2. The CDR3 totals 18 residues. Germline V CDR1 and CDR2: SGHTA, FQGNSA. V gave up 4 bases and J gave up 3 bases; unmatched junction bases: 7. This CDR3 is CASSSGLAGGRDTGELFF. The CDR3 DNA follows: TGTGCCAGCAGCTCCGGACTAGCGGGGGGACGAGACACCGGGGAGCTGTTTTTT.